This T cell receptor (beta chain) was captured by sequencing in a study of T cell responses to AZD1222 COVID-19 vaccine. Of note for this clone: Antigen specificity is unknown.

The data were produced by immunoSEQ multiplex PCR, yet TCRdb's version contains in-frame clones alone and is incomplete. This sample has 150,000 or so clones, with about nine tenths found just once. Germline V gene lookup returns CDR1 SEHNR and CDR2 FQNEAQ (reference sequence). Deletions cut 1 base from V and 0 bases from J, with 1 base between. The CDR3 is made up of 12 amino acids. Findings and limits, study-wide: Repertoires in all cases were sampled only once the peak T cell response had passed. Donor demographics were predominantly white British with a female majority; clonal diversity may be underestimated. Baseline seropositivity characterized only a handful of AZD1222 recipients.

The sequence was obtained from an adult in good health. The V gene is TRBV7-9, the J gene TRBJ2-7, with unresolved D. Sequencing was performed on peripheral blood, taken on day 0 of AZD1222 vaccination. The CDR3 is CASSLVSYEQYF. CDR3 sequence (DNA): TGTGCCAGCAGCTTAGTCTCCTACGAGCAGTACTTC.